Listed below are T cell receptor beta chains from one sample, sequenced in a study of blood T cell repertoires in COVID-19. Clones were sequenced by immunoSEQ multiplex PCR, and TCRdb holds only the in-frame ones, with some missing. The data show about 150,000 clones, around 85% seen once. Material for sequencing was PBMCs or T cells enriched from blood (not recorded which). Receptors were obtained from a woman aged 40 to 50 who had recovered from COVID-19. The CDR3 runs from the conserved cysteine through the conserved F or W. Fields, in order: V gene, D gene, clone size, J gene, CDR3 protein, CDR3 DNA. The D gene is left open where the match is weak. Size values are once, few and many counts, or a class for expanded clones, and some rows have none.

TRBV5-1	TRBD1	.	TRBJ1-2	CASSLGQGAYGYTF	TGCGCCAGCAGCTTGGGGCAGGGGGCTTATGGCTACACCTTC
TRBV28	.	few	TRBJ1-1	CASSLVTGEAFF	TGTGCCAGCAGTTTGGTGACAGGTGAAGCTTTCTTT
TRBV2	.	.	TRBJ2-7	CASSEPESSYEQYF	TGTGCCAGCAGTGAACCCGAGAGCTCCTACGAGCAGTACTTC
TRBV7-8	.	.	TRBJ2-7	CASSPGLARSKDYEQYF	TGTGCCAGCAGCCCTGGCCTAGCGAGGTCTAAGGATTACGAGCAGTACTTC
TRBV9	.	.	TRBJ1-1	CASSVGWGGKYTEAFF	TGTGCCAGCAGCGTAGGTTGGGGAGGAAAGTACACTGAAGCTTTCTTT
TRBV10-3	TRBD1	once	TRBJ1-4	CAISADRVGEKLFF	TGTGCCATCAGTGCTGACAGGGTTGGAGAAAAACTGTTTTTT
TRBV2	TRBD1	.	TRBJ2-2	CASKRDRGYTGELFF	TGTGCCAGCAAACGGGACAGGGGGTACACCGGGGAGCTGTTTTTT
TRBV6-5	.	.	TRBJ1-1	CASSSPPGRSTEAFF	TGTGCCAGCAGTTCCCCCCCGGGTCGGAGCACTGAAGCTTTCTTT
TRBV19	.	.	TRBJ1-2	CASSTGRGGSDGYTF	TGTGCCAGTAGTACCGGCCGGGGGGGATCCGATGGCTACACCTTC
TRBV15	TRBD1	.	TRBJ1-5	CATSREAGGFNQPQHF	TGTGCCACCAGCAGAGAAGCAGGGGGGTTCAATCAGCCCCAGCATTTT
TRBV5-1	.	.	TRBJ2-1	CASSPILARSLYNEQFF	TGCGCCAGCAGCCCTATCCTAGCCCGCTCTTTATACAATGAGCAGTTCTTC
TRBV11-3	TRBD1	.	TRBJ2-1	CASSATGADEQFF	TGTGCCAGCAGCGCAACAGGGGCAGATGAGCAGTTCTTC
TRBV6-2/TRBV6-3	TRBD2	.	TRBJ2-3	CASSQLAGGTDTQYF	TGTGCCAGCAGTCAACTAGCGGGGGGAACAGATACGCAATATTTT
TRBV5-1	.	.	TRBJ1-1	CASSFQGRGYETEAFF	TGCGCCAGCAGCTTCCAAGGCAGGGGTTACGAAACTGAAGCTTTCTTT
TRBV12-3/TRBV12-4	.	.	TRBJ2-3	CASGGSRTQYF	TGTGCCAGCGGAGGTTCAAGGACGCAGTATTTT
TRBV4-1	.	.	TRBJ1-2	CASSQEVQSYYGYTF	TGCGCCAGCAGCCAAGAGGTGCAGTCCTACTATGGCTACACCTTC
TRBV7-9	TRBD2	once	TRBJ2-5	CASSLGAGGLETQYF	TGTGCCAGCAGCTTAGGAGCGGGGGGGCTAGAGACCCAGTACTTC
TRBV19	.	.	TRBJ1-6	CASKLGAGSPLHF	TGTGCCAGTAAACTGGGGGCAGGTTCACCCCTCCACTTT
TRBV6-2/TRBV6-3	.	.	TRBJ2-1	CASSTPTGLAYNEQFF	TGTGCCAGCAGTACTCCAACAGGGCTGGCCTACAATGAGCAGTTCTTC
TRBV4-1	.	.	TRBJ2-3	CASSQQGSRSTDTQYF	TGCGCCAGCAGCCAACAGGGGTCGCGGAGCACAGATACGCAGTATTTT
TRBV2	.	.	TRBJ1-2	CASSDARGRYGYTF	TGTGCCAGCAGTGACGCCAGAGGGAGGTATGGCTACACCTTC
TRBV19	.	once	TRBJ1-1	CASSMEDGAGEGEAFF	TGTGCCAGTAGTATGGAGGACGGTGCGGGAGAAGGGGAAGCTTTCTTT
TRBV12-3/TRBV12-4	.	.	TRBJ2-1	CASSSLERHEQFF	TGTGCCAGCAGTTCACTAGAAAGGCATGAGCAGTTCTTC
TRBV30	.	.	TRBJ1-1	CAWITGPWNTEAFF	TGTGCCTGGATCACAGGCCCTTGGAACACTGAAGCTTTCTTT
TRBV19	TRBD1	.	TRBJ1-1	CASSGQGAPNTEAFF	TGTGCCAGTAGTGGGCAGGGGGCCCCGAACACTGAAGCTTTCTTT
TRBV2	TRBD2	.	TRBJ2-3	CASIPALAGETDTQYF	TGTGCCAGCATCCCAGCACTAGCGGGAGAGACAGATACGCAGTATTTT
TRBV19	.	.	TRBJ1-1	CASIVYTEAFF	TGTGCCAGTATTGTCTATACTGAAGCTTTCTTT
TRBV5-1	TRBD1	.	TRBJ2-7	CASSLRGQGADEQYF	TGCGCCAGCAGCTTGCGGGGGCAGGGGGCCGACGAGCAGTACTTC
TRBV6-5	.	.	TRBJ1-5	CASRGTVNQPQHF	TGTGCCAGCAGGGGGACTGTTAATCAGCCCCAGCATTTT
TRBV25-1	.	.	TRBJ1-6	CASSGAGLPEPLHF	TGTGCCAGCAGTGGAGCCGGACTCCCAGAACCCCTCCACTTT
TRBV6-1	.	.	TRBJ2-1	CASGRPYNEQFF	TGTGCCAGCGGGCGACCGTACAATGAGCAGTTCTTC
TRBV9	.	few	TRBJ1-1	CASSVGTGKNTEAFF	TGTGCCAGCAGCGTAGGGACCGGGAAGAACACTGAAGCTTTCTTT
TRBV7-9	.	.	TRBJ1-4	CASSNRDEKLFF	TGTGCCAGCAGCAACAGGGATGAAAAACTGTTTTTT
TRBV2	.	once	TRBJ1-4	CASSVDRDNEKLFF	TGTGCCAGCAGTGTGGACAGAGATAATGAAAAACTGTTTTTT